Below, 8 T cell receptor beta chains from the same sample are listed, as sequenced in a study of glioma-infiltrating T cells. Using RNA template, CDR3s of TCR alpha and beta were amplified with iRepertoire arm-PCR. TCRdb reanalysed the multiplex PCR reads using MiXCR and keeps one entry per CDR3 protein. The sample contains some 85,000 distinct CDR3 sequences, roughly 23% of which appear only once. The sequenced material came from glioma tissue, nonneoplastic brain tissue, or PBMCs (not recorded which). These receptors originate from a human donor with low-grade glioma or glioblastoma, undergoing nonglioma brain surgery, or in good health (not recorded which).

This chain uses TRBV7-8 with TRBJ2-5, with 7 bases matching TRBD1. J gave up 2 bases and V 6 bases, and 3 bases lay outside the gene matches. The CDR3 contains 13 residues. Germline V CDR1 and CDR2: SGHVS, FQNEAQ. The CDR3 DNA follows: TGTGCCAGCAGACTGGGACAGCAAGAGACCCAGTACTTC. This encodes CASRLGQQETQYF.

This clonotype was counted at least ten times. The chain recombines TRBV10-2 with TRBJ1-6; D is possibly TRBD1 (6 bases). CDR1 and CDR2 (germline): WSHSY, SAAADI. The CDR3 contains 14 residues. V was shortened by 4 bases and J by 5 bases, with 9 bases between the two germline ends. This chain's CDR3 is CASSVTGDNSPLHF. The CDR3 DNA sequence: TGCGCCAGCAGTGTGACAGGTGATAATTCACCCCTCCACTTT.

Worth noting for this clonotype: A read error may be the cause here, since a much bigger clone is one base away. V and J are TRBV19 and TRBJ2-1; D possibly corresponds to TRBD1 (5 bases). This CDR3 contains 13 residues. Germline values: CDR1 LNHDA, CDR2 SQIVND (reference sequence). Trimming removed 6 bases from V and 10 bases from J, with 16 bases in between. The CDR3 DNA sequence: TGTGCCAGTAGGCCGACAGCCTCCTACGAGCAGTTCTTC. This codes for CASRPTASYEQFF.

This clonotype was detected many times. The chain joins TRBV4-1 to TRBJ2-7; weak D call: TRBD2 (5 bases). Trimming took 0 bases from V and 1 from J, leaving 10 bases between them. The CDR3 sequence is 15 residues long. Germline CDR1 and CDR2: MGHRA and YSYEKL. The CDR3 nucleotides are TGCGCCAGCAGCCAAGACGAAAGGAGGTCCTACGAGCAGTACTTC. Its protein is CASSQDERRSYEQYF.

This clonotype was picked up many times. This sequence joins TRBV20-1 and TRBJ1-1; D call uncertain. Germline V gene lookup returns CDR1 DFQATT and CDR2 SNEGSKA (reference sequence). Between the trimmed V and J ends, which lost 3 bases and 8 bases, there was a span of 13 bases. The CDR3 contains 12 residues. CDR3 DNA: TGCAGTGCTAGGGTGCGGGCCTCCGAAGCTTTCTTT. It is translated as CSARVRASEAFF.

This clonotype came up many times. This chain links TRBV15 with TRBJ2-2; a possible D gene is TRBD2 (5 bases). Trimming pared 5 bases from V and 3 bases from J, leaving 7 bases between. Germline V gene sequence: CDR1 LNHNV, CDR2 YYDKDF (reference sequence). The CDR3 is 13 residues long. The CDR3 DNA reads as TGTGCCACCAGCGGCGGGTACACCGGGGAGCTGTTTTTT. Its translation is CATSGGYTGELFF.

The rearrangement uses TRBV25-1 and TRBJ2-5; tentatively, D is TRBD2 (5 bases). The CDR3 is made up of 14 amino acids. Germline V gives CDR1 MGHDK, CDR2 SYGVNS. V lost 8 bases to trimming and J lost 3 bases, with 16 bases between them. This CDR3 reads CASGRAWGEETQYF. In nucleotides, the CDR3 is TGTGCCAGCGGGCGGGCCTGGGGAGAAGAGACCCAGTACTTC.

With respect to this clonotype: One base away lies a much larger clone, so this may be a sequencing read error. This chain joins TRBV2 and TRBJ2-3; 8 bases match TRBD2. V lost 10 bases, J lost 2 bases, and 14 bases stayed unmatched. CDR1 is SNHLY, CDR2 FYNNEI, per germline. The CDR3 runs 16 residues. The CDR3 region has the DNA TGTGCCAACAGGTTTCAGCGAGCGGGGGCCACAGATACGCAGTATTTT. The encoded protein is CANRFQRAGATDTQYF.